One and the same sample provided the 6 T cell receptor beta chains below, sequenced in a study of neurological immune-mediated disorders. TCRdb reanalysed the 5' RACE reads using MiXCR and keeps one entry per CDR3 protein. The sample has approximately 40,000 distinct CDR3 sequences; 10% are singletons. Material for sequencing was PBMCs. The receptors come from a woman in her twenties or thirties with HTLV-1-associated myelopathy (HAM/TSP).

This clonotype was recorded at least ten times. The chain recombines TRBV12-3 or TRBV12-4 with TRBJ1-3; D gene uncertain. This CDR3 spans 13 amino acids. Trimming took off 4 bases at V and 5 bases at J, with 9 bases between the two ends. The chain's CDR3 is CASSSGTRNTIYF. The CDR3 DNA is TGTGCCAGCAGTTCCGGAACGAGAAACACCATATATTTT.

This clonotype occurred many times. V and J are TRBV20-1 and TRBJ1-6; the D gene is possibly TRBD1 (6 bases). Germline-derived CDR1 and CDR2 are DFQATT and SNEGSKA (reference sequence). The CDR3 spans 15 residues. V lost 6 bases to trimming and J lost 0 bases, with 12 bases between them. CDR3 sequence: CSAQDSYSYNSPLHF. The CDR3 DNA reads TGCAGTGCCCAGGACAGTTACTCCTATAATTCACCCCTCCACTTT.

This clonotype has a count of ten or more. The rearrangement joins TRBV19 to TRBJ1-1, with D tentatively TRBD1 (6 bases). The V and J ends lost 5 bases and 0 bases respectively, with 13 bases between them. CDR3 length equals 15 residues. In germline, CDR1 is LNHDA, CDR2 SQIVND (reference sequence). The CDR3 nucleotides are TGTGCCAGTAGTCAGCGGGACAAGGTGAACACTGAAGCTTTCTTT. Protein product: CASSQRDKVNTEAFF.

This chain joins TRBV6-1 and TRBJ2-1; 7 bases align to TRBD1. Per germline, CDR1 MNHNS and CDR2 SASEGT. The V and J ends lost 1 base and 3 bases, in that order; junction bases with no gene match: 3. The CDR3 sequence is 15 residues long. The CDR3 protein is CASSEGAGGYNEQFF. DNA for the CDR3: TGTGCCAGCAGTGAAGGGGCAGGGGGCTACAATGAGCAGTTCTTC.

There are many counts of this clonotype. The genes are TRBV20-1 and TRBJ1-6; 7 bases are shared with TRBD1. The J segment lost 6 bases and the V segment lost 0 bases, leaving 8 bases of the junction unmatched. CDR1 and CDR2 (germline): DFQATT, SNEGSKA (reference sequence). The CDR3 spans 16 residues. CDR3 loop: CSARDGQAGGNSPLHF. CDR3 DNA: TGCAGTGCTAGAGACGGACAGGCCGGGGGTAATTCACCCCTCCACTTT.

This clonotype was found many times. The V call is TRBV7-6, the J call TRBJ2-3; weak D call: TRBD2 (5 bases). Trimming stripped 3 bases from V and 9 bases from J, with 22 bases between. CDR3 length: 16 residues. CDR1 and CDR2 (germline): SGHVS, FNYEAQ. CDR3 sequence: CASSLNSAADGLTQYF. CDR3 bases: TGTGCCAGCAGCTTGAACAGTGCGGCGGACGGACTCACGCAGTATTTT.